This T cell receptor (beta chain) was identified in a study of cytomegalovirus exposure and HLA in healthy donors. CDR3 length: 17 amino acids. Germline V CDR1 and CDR2: ENHRY, SYGVKD. The trim removed 5 bases at V and 3 bases at J, leaving 11 bases unmatched. 13 Jbeta primers and 60 Vbeta primers were used for the PCR. The method was immunoSEQ multiplex PCR; TCRdb's version includes in-frame clones alone and lacks a portion of them. This table holds 95,000 to 130,000 clones, roughly 83% found once. J is TRBJ1-3 and V is TRBV10-3; 9 nucleotides match TRBD1. The sequenced material came from PBMCs. This sequence was found in a man aged 30 to 39 in good health and CMV-seropositive. CDR3 nucleotide sequence: TGTGCCATCAGTACCAACTCAGGACAGGGGTTTGGAAACACCATATATTTT. Protein product: CAISTNSGQGFGNTIYF.